Below, 9 T cell receptor beta chains from the same sample are listed, as sequenced in a study of T cell responses to AZD1222 COVID-19 vaccine. Here immunoSEQ multiplex PCR was the method, and the copy in TCRdb shows in-frame clones only, minus some. The table has around 140,000 clones, approximately 90% seen once. The input for sequencing was peripheral blood, taken on day 0 of AZD1222 vaccination. These receptors were collected from an adult in good health.

The chain combines TRBV11-2 with TRBJ1-2, with D perhaps TRBD1 (6 bases). The ends were cut back, 1 base at V and 4 bases at J, with 13 bases in the middle. The CDR3 has 15 residues. Per germline, CDR1 SGHAT and CDR2 FQNNGV. The CDR3 is CASSLAIQGIYGYTF. In nucleotides, the CDR3 is TGTGCCAGCAGCTTAGCCATACAGGGAATCTATGGCTACACCTTC.

Regarding this clone: Mismatch with germline at one junction end may stem from a read error. This chain joins TRBV3-1 (or the pseudogene TRBV3-2) and TRBJ1-1; 8 bases fit TRBD1. The germline CDR1 and CDR2 sequences are LGHDT and YNNKEL (reference sequence). The CDR3 is made up of 15 amino acids. CDR3 loop: CASSQGRAGGRLASF. The CDR3, as DNA: TGTGCCAGCAGCCAAGGGAGGGCAGGGGGCCGCCTGGCGTCCTTT.

The rearrangement links TRBV18 to TRBJ1-1; D may be TRBD1 (5 bases). V gave up 6 bases and J gave up 0 bases, with 14 bases separating them. Germline values: CDR1 KGHSH, CDR2 LQKENI. The CDR3 is made up of 15 amino acids. The CDR3 here is CASSSRQIMNTEAFF. CDR3 coding DNA: TGTGCCAGCTCGAGCAGACAGATCATGAACACTGAAGCTTTCTTT.

The gene calls are TRBV12-3 or TRBV12-4 and TRBJ2-5; D not certain. The CDR3 totals 11 residues. With 3 bases removed from V and 4 bases from J, the gap between germline ends came to 3 bases. The CDR3 spells CASSFTETQYF. DNA for the CDR3: TGTGCCAGCAGTTTCACAGAGACCCAGTACTTC.

The chain uses TRBV6-5 and TRBJ1-5; no firm D call. Trimming stripped 4 bases from V and 0 bases from J, with 13 bases between. CDR1 and CDR2 from the germline V gene are MNHEY and SVGAGI. The CDR3 has 16 residues. The CDR3 sequence is CASSFKGGPSNQPQHF. CDR3 nucleotide sequence: TGTGCCAGCAGTTTCAAGGGAGGCCCTAGCAATCAGCCCCAGCATTTT.

The chain recombines TRBV30 with TRBJ2-2; D not certain. The CDR3 spans 13 residues. Germline V gene data show CDR1 as GTSNPN and CDR2 as SVGIG (reference sequence). Trimming removed 5 bases from V and 7 bases from J, with 14 bases in between. CDR3 protein: CAWGRLSHGELFF. CDR3 nucleotide sequence: TGTGCCTGGGGTCGTCTGAGCCACGGGGAGCTGTTTTTT.

The V and J genes are TRBV5-1 and TRBJ2-7; D is unresolved. Germline CDR1 and CDR2: SGHRS and YFSETQ. The CDR3 is 12 amino acids. V was trimmed by 0 bases and J by 2 bases, leaving 3 bases between them. CDR3 DNA: TGCGCCAGCAGCTTGGTTCCCTACGAGCAGTACTTC. Amino acids: CASSLVPYEQYF.

The V gene is TRBV11-2, the J gene TRBJ1-1; TRBD1 might be the D (6 bases). V lost 1 base and J lost 2, with 17 bases in between. Germline CDR1 SGHAT, CDR2 FQNNGV. The CDR3 totals 17 residues. CDR3 in amino acids: CASSLVPGTKPNTEAFF. CDR3 DNA: TGTGCCAGCAGCTTAGTCCCCGGGACAAAACCCAACACTGAAGCTTTCTTT.

The gene calls are TRBV10-3 and TRBJ1-4; TRBD1 might be the D (6 bases). The V gene lost 7 bases and the J gene lost 6 bases, with 12 bases spanning the gap. CDR1 ENHRY and CDR2 SYGVKD come from the germline V gene. This CDR3 is built from 13 residues. This CDR3 is CAINRDKDEKLFF. The CDR3 nucleotides are TGTGCCATCAACCGGGACAAGGATGAAAAACTGTTTTTT.